These 22 T cell receptor beta chains were sequenced from one sample in a study of persistence of HIV-infected CD4 T cells (dated by TCRdb to the early 2020s). Antigens for these TCRs are unknown. Taken with the paper, the label for treatment or condition translates to: suppressive antiretroviral therapy. As a nonspecific positive control representing the CD4+ T cell repertoire, cells were stimulated with anti-CD3/anti-CD28 magnetic beads. Responding CD4+ T cells were sorted on the basis of upregulation of both CD40 ligand and CD69. The immunoSEQ hsTCRB assay version 4, run in survey mode, was used to sequence TCRbeta repertoires from genomic DNA. Drawn from immuneACCESS, this table holds only the in-frame rearrangements with V and J called that TCRdb kept. Clones are partly lost; checked studies trace under half to an unresolved V gene and leave the rest unexplained. Across this sample there are 35,000 to 50,000 clones, with about 89% seen only once. Together, the top ten hold approximately 1% of the sample.

Sample: CD4+ T cells sorted from PBMCs after roughly 18-hour stimulation, taken from a patient who received antiretroviral therapy. In the paper's terms, the cell subset or site label means: CD40L+CD69+ CD4 T cells responding to anti-CD3/anti-CD28 beads, representing the overall repertoire. All receptors come from an adult man with HIV who was CMV-seropositive.

This clone was detected only a few times. The rearrangement uses TRBV9 and TRBJ1-2; D might be TRBD1 (6 bases). Trimming shortened V by 4 bases and J by 2 bases, and 15 bases separated the two germline ends. Germline loops: CDR1 SGDLS, CDR2 YYNGEE. The CDR3 extends over 15 amino acids. The CDR3 protein is CASSLRGANNYGYTF. DNA for the CDR3: TGTGCCAGCAGCCTTAGGGGGGCGAACAACTATGGCTACACCTTC.

A single count supports this clone. The J gene is TRBJ2-7, the V gene TRBV11-3; TRBD1 agrees at 9 bases. Trimming at V came to 0 bases and at J to 1 base, leaving 7 bases not matched to a gene. This CDR3 is built from 17 residues. Germline loops: CDR1 SGHNT, CDR2 YENEEA. Here the CDR3 DNA reads TGTGCCAGCAGCTTAGAGGGCCCGGGACAGGGTTCCTACGAGCAGTACTTC. It is translated as CASSLEGPGQGSYEQYF.

This chain uses TRBV12-3 or TRBV12-4 with TRBJ1-5, with no clear D. The CDR3 consists of 12 residues. V lost 4 bases and J 5 bases, leaving 6 bases between the germline ends. The CDR3 sequence is CASSYSDQPQHF. CDR3 in DNA: TGTGCCAGCAGTTACTCAGATCAGCCCCAGCATTTT.

The gene calls are TRBV14 and TRBJ2-7; D is unclear. Germline V gene lookup returns CDR1 SGHDN and CDR2 FVKESK. The CDR3 loop spans 11 amino acids. V was trimmed by 1 base and J by 4 bases, leaving 2 bases between them. As DNA, the CDR3 is TGTGCCAGCAGCCAAGGGTACGAGCAGTACTTC. Protein: CASSQGYEQYF.

Details on this clone: The junction departs from germline at one end; a sequencing error may be responsible. This sequence joins TRBV29-1 and TRBJ2-7; maybe TRBD1 (6 bases). The CDR3 consists of 13 residues. The V gene's germline CDR1 is SQVTM and CDR2 ANQGSEA. The CDR3 bases are TGCAGCGTTGACAGGGGAGACTCCCACGAGCAGTACTTC. It yields the protein CSVDRGDSHEQYF.

The rearrangement uses TRBV9 and TRBJ2-1, with 12 positions matching TRBD2. Germline loops: CDR1 SGDLS, CDR2 YYNGEE. CDR3 length: 16 residues. J gave up 9 bases and V 0 bases, and 7 bases lay outside the gene matches. CDR3 in DNA: TGTGCCAGCAGCGTAGTCGCTAGCGGGGGGGCCGGTGAGCAGTTCTTC. Residues: CASSVVASGGAGEQFF.

The rearrangement links TRBV6-5 to TRBJ1-1; tentatively, D is TRBD1 (6 bases). Per germline, CDR1 MNHEY and CDR2 SVGAGI. The CDR3 covers 15 residues. Trimming removed 0 bases from V and 2 bases from J, with 10 bases in between. The CDR3 DNA sequence: TGTGCCAGCAGTTACTCCGGCAGGGGAAACACTGAAGCTTTCTTT. Amino acids: CASSYSGRGNTEAFF.

Comment on this clone: Other DNA sequences in the sample encode the same CDR3. This sequence joins TRBV12-3 or TRBV12-4 and TRBJ2-7, with D perhaps TRBD1 (6 bases). With 4 bases removed from V and 4 bases from J, the gap between germline ends came to 11 bases. CDR3 size: 13 residues. The CDR3 DNA is TGTGCCAGCAGTTCCCTACAGGGATACGAGCAGTACTTC. It codes for CASSSLQGYEQYF.

The rearrangement links TRBV5-1 to TRBJ2-3; TRBD1 might be the D (6 bases). Germline assignment: CDR1 SGHRS and CDR2 YFSETQ. Between the trimmed V and J ends, which lost 4 bases and 1 base, there was a span of 13 bases. The CDR3 contains 15 residues. The CDR3 loop is CASSLGTPGTDTQYF. CDR3 in DNA: TGCGCCAGCAGCCTCGGGACACCCGGCACAGATACGCAGTATTTT.

The chain employs TRBV6-5 and TRBJ1-2, with TRBD1 matching over 7 bases. The V segment lost 2 bases and the J segment 8 bases; nucleotides outside the gene matches: 8. Looked up from germline, CDR1 is MNHEY and CDR2 is SVGAGI. The CDR3 spans 14 residues. CDR3 sequence reads: CASSYIDRAAGYTF. The DNA of the CDR3 is TGTGCCAGCAGTTACATAGACAGGGCTGCCGGCTACACCTTC.

CDR3 in DNA: TGTGCCTGGAGGTCCTCCGTCGGGGGTGGCTACACCTTC. Protein: CAWRSSVGGGYTF. The chain recombines TRBV30 with TRBJ1-2; tentatively, D is TRBD1 (5 bases). The germline gives CDR1 GTSNPN, CDR2 SVGIG (reference sequence). The length of the CDR3 is 13 residues. V was trimmed by 3 bases and J by 7 bases, leaving 15 bases between them.

The rearrangement links TRBV19 to TRBJ2-7; D is unclear. The germline V gene encodes CDR1 LNHDA and CDR2 SQIVND (reference sequence). V was trimmed by 1 base and J by 0 bases, leaving 10 bases between them. This CDR3 is built from 15 residues. The CDR3 DNA reads as TGTGCCAGTAGTATAGCGGCGGTAAGCTCCTACGAGCAGTACTTC. It yields the protein CASSIAAVSSYEQYF. Drawing the rest from reference TRBV19 and TRBJ2-7, the complete variable domain is DGGITQSPKYLFRKEGQNVTLSCEQNLNHDAMYWYRQDPGQGLRLIYYSQIVNDFQKGDIAEGYSVSREKKESFPLTVTSAQKNPTAFYLCASSIAAVSSYEQYFGPGTRLTVT.

CDR3 residues: CASSSREAGNTIYF. CDR3 nucleotide sequence: TGTGCCAGCAGTTCCAGGGAGGCTGGAAACACCATATATTTT. The V and J genes are TRBV6-6 and TRBJ1-3, with a possible D match to TRBD1 (5 bases). CDR1 is MNHNY, CDR2 SVGAGI, per germline (reference sequence). Trimming pared 4 bases from V and 2 bases from J, leaving 9 bases between. The CDR3 loop spans 14 amino acids.

This sequence joins TRBV10-2 and TRBJ2-3; a possible D gene is TRBD2 (5 bases). The V end was cut by 8 bases, the J end by 0 bases, with 12 bases between. CDR1 WSHSY and CDR2 SAAADI come from the germline V gene. This CDR3 is 14 amino acids long. CDR3 amino acids: CASRLARSTDTQYF. The CDR3 DNA reads as TGCGCCAGCCGGCTAGCCCGGAGCACAGATACGCAGTATTTT.

This chain links TRBV7-3 with TRBJ1-1; TRBD1 matches 7 bases. V was pared by 3 bases and J by 4 bases, with 5 bases of the junction left unmatched. Germline V CDR1 and CDR2: SGHTA, FQGTGA. This CDR3 comprises 14 residues. The CDR3, as DNA: TGTGCCAGCAGCTTCCAGGGGGTTAGCACTGAAGCTTTCTTT. Its protein product is CASSFQGVSTEAFF.

The V gene is TRBV6-5, the J gene TRBJ1-1, with D possibly TRBD1 on 5 matching bases. V shed 5 bases and J shed 8 bases, with 15 bases lying between them. The germline gives CDR1 MNHEY, CDR2 SVGAGI. The CDR3 spans 13 residues. The CDR3 bases are TGTGCCAGCAGTCACCGGGACTCCGGGGAAGCTTTCTTT. It yields the protein CASSHRDSGEAFF.

V and J are TRBV5-1 and TRBJ1-4, with D unresolved. This CDR3 spans 11 amino acids. Germline V gene data show CDR1 as SGHRS and CDR2 as YFSETQ. V lost 2 bases to trimming and J lost 8 bases, with 4 bases between them. CDR3 sequence reads: CASSLGEKLFF. CDR3 coding DNA: TGCGCCAGCAGCTTAGGAGAAAAACTGTTTTTT.

This clone was seen a few times. The sample has other DNA sequences that encode this CDR3 too. This chain uses TRBV9 with TRBJ1-5, with TRBD1 identical over 9 bases. Germline CDR1 SGDLS, CDR2 YYNGEE. The CDR3 runs 14 residues. V trimming: 3 bases; J trimming: 5 bases; junction bases outside the gene matches: 3. The CDR3 nucleotides are TGTGCCAGCAGCGATCGGGACAGGGATCAGCCCCAGCATTTT. This sequence encodes CASSDRDRDQPQHF.

The chain combines TRBV24-1 with TRBJ2-1, with 7 nucleotides matching TRBD1. Germline V gives CDR1 KGHDR, CDR2 SFDVKD. There are 12 residues in the CDR3. V shed 7 bases and J 12 bases; nucleotides not matched to a gene: 8. The CDR3 region is CATSQDRLRQFF. CDR3 sequence (DNA): TGTGCCACCAGCCAGGACAGGTTAAGGCAGTTCTTC.

The chain recombines TRBV15 with TRBJ2-3; D uncertain. Germline V gene data show CDR1 as LNHNV and CDR2 as YYDKDF (reference sequence). V was pared by 3 bases and J by 4 bases, with 5 bases between. The CDR3 has 12 residues. CDR3 in amino acids: CATSRVADTQYF. DNA of the CDR3: TGTGCCACCAGCAGGGTTGCAGATACGCAGTATTTT. Complete variable domain (other parts from reference TRBV15 and TRBJ2-3): DAMVIQNPRYQVTQFGKPVTLSCSQTLNHNVMYWYQQKSSQAPKLLFHYYDKDFNNEADTPDNFQSRRPNTSFCFLDIRSPGLGDTAMYLCATSRVADTQYFGPGTRLTVL.

This chain links TRBV7-9 with TRBJ1-6; 9 bases are a match to TRBD1. CDR3 length equals 18 residues. Germline V gene lookup returns CDR1 SEHNR and CDR2 FQNEAQ (reference sequence). V lost 4 bases, J lost 10 bases, and 17 bases stayed unmatched. The CDR3 loop is CASSSREGGTGRGSPLHF. CDR3 nucleotides: TGTGCCAGCAGCTCCCGGGAGGGAGGGACAGGGAGAGGATCACCCCTCCACTTT. Filled out from reference TRBV7-9 and TRBJ1-6, the complete variable domain reads DTGVSQNPRHKITKRGQNVTFRCDPISEHNRLYWYRQTLGQGPEFLTYFQNEAQLEKSRLLSDRFSAERPKGSFSTLEIQRTEQGDSAMYLCASSSREGGTGRGSPLHFGNGTRLTVT.

The rearrangement links TRBV4-2 to TRBJ1-1; D is ambiguous. The germline gives CDR1 LGHNA, CDR2 YNFKEQ. V was trimmed by 0 bases and J by 0 bases, leaving 11 bases between them. This CDR3 has 16 residues. The CDR3 coding sequence is TGTGCCAGCAGCCAAGATCTGACCAAAATGAACACTGAAGCTTTCTTT. Its translation: CASSQDLTKMNTEAFF.